Below are 10 T cell receptor beta chains sequenced from a single sample in a study of blood T cell repertoires in COVID-19. Only in-frame clones appear in the TCRdb table, and some are missing; sequencing was by immunoSEQ multiplex PCR. The sample includes around 200,000 clones, 85% to 90% of them seen just once. Sequenced input: peripheral blood. These receptors all come from a man between 40 and 49 years old with active or convalescent COVID-19.

In this sample, this clone turned up a few times. This chain connects TRBV9 to TRBJ2-7; 9 positions match TRBD1. With V trimmed by 0 bases and J by 4 bases, 5 bases remained unmatched. Looked up from germline, CDR1 is SGDLS and CDR2 is YYNGEE. The CDR3 covers 15 residues. CDR3 loop: CASSVGPGQGYEQYF. CDR3 sequence (DNA): TGTGCCAGCAGCGTAGGACCGGGACAGGGTTACGAGCAGTACTTC.

The V and J genes are TRBV10-2 and TRBJ2-7; the D gene is possibly TRBD2 (6 bases). The length of the CDR3 is 12 residues. Trimming left V 7 bases short and J 6 bases short, with 13 bases between. The germline V gene encodes CDR1 WSHSY and CDR2 SAAADI. The CDR3 reads CASTGLRGEQYF. The CDR3 DNA reads as TGCGCCAGCACCGGACTAAGGGGCGAGCAGTACTTC.

About this clone itself: An end of the junction does not agree with germline; a read error may underlie this. The chain carries TRBV7-7 and TRBJ2-3; 9 positions match TRBD2. The CDR3 is 16 amino acids. Per the germline V gene, CDR1 is SSHAT and CDR2 is FNYEAQ (reference sequence). The CDR3 sequence: CASSKASGAPTDTQYF. CDR3 sequence (DNA): TGTGCTAGCAGCAAAGCTAGCGGGGCCCCCACAGATACGCAGTATTTT.

The chain couples TRBV6-6 to TRBJ1-5, with a tentative D call TRBD1 (5 bases). The germline gives CDR1 MNHNY, CDR2 SVGAGI (reference sequence). The CDR3 spans 13 residues. Trimming shortened V by 5 bases and J by 6 bases, and 11 bases separated the two germline ends. The CDR3 DNA is TGTGCCAGCAGTGAGGCGGGGACTCAGCCCCAGCATTTT. Its translation: CASSEAGTQPQHF.

The chain has TRBV28 and TRBJ1-2, with a possible D match to TRBD1 (6 bases). This CDR3 region has 12 residues. V was trimmed by 8 bases and J by 7 bases, leaving 14 bases between them. Germline values: CDR1 MDHEN, CDR2 SYDVKM. Written as DNA, the CDR3 is TGTGCCAGCTGGACAGCAGTAGGTGGCTACACCTTC. Protein: CASWTAVGGYTF.

The rearrangement links TRBV10-3 to TRBJ2-7; 8 nucleotides line up with TRBD1. V gave up 3 bases and J gave up 3 bases; unmatched junction bases: 4. CDR3 length: 14 amino acids. The germline V gene has CDR1 ENHRY and CDR2 SYGVKD. The CDR3 loop is CAISEWTGNYEQYF. DNA of the CDR3: TGTGCCATCAGTGAATGGACAGGGAACTACGAGCAGTACTTC.

This chain connects TRBV5-4 to TRBJ2-1, with 10 bases that match TRBD2. CDR1 SGHNT and CDR2 YYREEE come from the germline V gene (reference sequence). The CDR3 has 16 residues. J gave up 4 bases and V 0 bases, and 4 bases lay outside the gene matches. The CDR3 region has the DNA TGTGCCAGCAGCTTGGGTCTAGCGGGGGTTTACAATGAGCAGTTCTTC. It encodes CASSLGLAGVYNEQFF.

The chain is built from TRBV28 and TRBJ1-5, with D perhaps TRBD1 (5 bases). Germline lookup yields CDR1 MDHEN and CDR2 SYDVKM. Trimming shortened V by 6 bases and J by 6 bases, and 12 bases separated the two germline ends. This CDR3 is 13 amino acids long. CDR3 protein: CASRTRDFQPQHF. The CDR3 coding sequence is TGTGCCAGCAGAACCCGGGACTTTCAGCCCCAGCATTTT.

The rearrangement links TRBV3-1 (or the pseudogene TRBV3-2) to TRBJ2-6; perhaps TRBD2 as D (6 bases). The CDR3 sequence is 18 residues long. V was pared by 6 bases and J by 0 bases, with 18 bases between. The germline gives CDR1 LGHDT, CDR2 YNNKEL (reference sequence). The CDR3 coding sequence is TGTGCCAGCAGTTCACGGGGGTACCTAAGCTCTGGGGCCAACGTCCTGACTTTC. Its translation is CASSSRGYLSSGANVLTF.

The chain carries TRBV3-1 (or the pseudogene TRBV3-2) and TRBJ2-1; maybe TRBD1 (5 bases). The germline V gene has CDR1 LGHDT and CDR2 YNNKEL (reference sequence). The CDR3 has 14 residues. V lost 4 bases and J 5 bases, leaving 12 bases between the germline ends. Written as DNA, the CDR3 is TGTGCCAGCAGCCCGTCAGGGAACAACAATGAGCAGTTCTTC. It is translated as CASSPSGNNNEQFF.